A selection of T cell receptor beta chains follows, all from one sample in a study of HIV-infected patients and healthy controls. Each CDR3 protein is one row after TCRdb ran MiXCR on the 5' RACE reads. The data hold some 70,000 distinct CDR3 sequences, with about 19% observed a single time. The sample consisted of CD4+ T cells from blood. Receptors were obtained from a human donor in good health. Each CDR3 is given with its conserved first and last residue.

TRBV12-3/TRBV12-4,CASSSGRFTEAFF
TRBV12-3/TRBV12-4,CASSLPGQRAKNIQYF
TRBV7-2,CASSTLRSNTEAFF
TRBV12-3/TRBV12-4,CASSFAGGGAYEQFF
TRBV11-2,CASSLSPAGTNSPLHF
TRBV30,CAWSADRAQPQHF
TRBV20-1,CSAREGGGQPKNTEAFF
TRBV11-3,CASSLEGDGTDTQYF
TRBV6-1,CAGRDRGQEKLFF
TRBV19,CASTQGARDTQYF
TRBV6-5,CATKTGRMNTEAFF
TRBV19,CASSYRVRDQPQHF
TRBV20-1,CSAGAGAGQETQYF
TRBV6-5,CASSYKGEGTDTQYF
TRBV10-1,CASNMTSGGEHEGEQFF
TRBV7-9,CASSSRIFRSLQETQYF
TRBV7-2,CASSLEAVKAQGQPQHF
TRBV6-5,CASSLAGGPNTQYF
TRBV7-3,CASSQGGGAHQPQHF
TRBV12-3/TRBV12-4,CASSRLAGGDAAQYF
TRBV10-2,CASSEWWNTEAFF
TRBV10-3,CAISERDRGDEKLFF
TRBV2,CASTDIIGFYGYTF
TRBV30,CAWSVARNTGELFF
TRBV2,CASSEDVSGKFF
TRBV12-3/TRBV12-4,CASSPAGNTQYF
TRBV10-2,CASSEFGNQPQHF
TRBV10-2,CASSEGIAGGTQYF
TRBV14,CASSPQGAGHTDTQYF
TRBV29-1,CSVVLSDTQYF
TRBV6-6,CASRSTGGNTEAFF
TRBV20-1,CSAREGRGQGDTQYF
TRBV5-1,CASSLALNWGYGYTF
TRBV12-3/TRBV12-4,CASNRDREGTEAFF
TRBV20-1,CSLTSGGTDTQYF
TRBV3-1,CASSTRTHYSEQFF
TRBV5-4,CASSQMTGSYEQYF
TRBV20-1,CSARDTGTGGTDTQYF
TRBV11-2,CASTPSGANTEAFF
TRBV7-8,CASSYGIGAEQYF
TRBV2,CASSERGGGRLTEAFF
TRBV12-3/TRBV12-4,CASSLQGATNEKLFF
TRBV3-1,CASSQGGGDYGYTF
TRBV5-4,CASRITGSKYEQYF
TRBV12-3/TRBV12-4,CASSRGITYNEQFF
TRBV9,CASSVESGEESRWGNTIYF
TRBV6-5,CASRTRGPGELFF
TRBV5-8,CASSWNRDSGFF
TRBV10-3,CAISANGGQSDTQYF
TRBV2,CASTLVVETQYF
TRBV5-1,CASRLQGLTSEAFF
TRBV20-1,CSALASGSSEQYF
TRBV7-2,CASSRTGAGELFF
TRBV5-1,CASSFGGPHDTQYF
TRBV7-2,CASSLMGQGSEKLFF